The rows below give T cell receptor beta chains drawn from one sample of a study of T cells in Graves' hyperthyroidism and ophthalmopathy. TCRdb used MiXCR to reprocess the multiplex PCR reads, holding one entry per CDR3 protein. Among 350,000 to 450,000 distinct CDR3 sequences listed, around 13% were seen once. Sequenced sample: blood. These TCRs come from a woman between 55 and 75 years old with Graves' hyperthyroidism. CDR3s include the opening cysteine and the closing phenylalanine or tryptophan. D genes are given only for firm matches. Clone size is not always given. Where it is, it says once, few, many or a class for expanded clones.

TRBJ1-2 - TRBV7-3 - TGTGCCAGCAGCTTAAATACGGGGGCTACGGGTGGCTACACCTTC CASSLNTGATGGYTF
TRBJ2-1 - TRBV4-1 - TGCGCCAGCAGCCAAGAGGGGCGGGATAGCAATGAGCAGTTCTTC CASSQEGRDSNEQFF
TRBJ2-5 many TRBV11-2 - TGTGCCAGCAGCTCGGGAGCCCGGAAGGAGACCCAGTACTTC CASSSGARKETQYF
TRBJ2-1 - TRBV4-1 TRBD2 TGCGCCAGCAGCCCCTACCCCGGGACTAGCGGGAGCAATGAGCAGTTCTTC CASSPYPGTSGSNEQFF
TRBJ2-7 many TRBV5-1 TRBD2 TGCGCCAGCAGCTTAATCGGGAGGGCCGTAACGGGACACGAGCAGTACTTC CASSLIGRAVTGHEQYF
TRBJ2-7 few TRBV6-2/TRBV6-3 - TGTGCCAGCAGCCCTCTTCGGGGCGTCTCCTACGAGCAGTACTTC CASSPLRGVSYEQYF
TRBJ2-7 - TRBV10-2 - TGCGCCAGCAGCGAGCCACTCTCGGAGCAGTACTTC CASSEPLSEQYF
TRBJ2-2 - TRBV20-1 - TGCAGTGCTAGAGAATCCCTAACCGGGGAGCTGTTTTTT CSARESLTGELFF
TRBJ2-1 - TRBV12-3/TRBV12-4 - TGTGCCAGCAGTGTGGTCTACCACAATGAGCAGTTCTTC CASSVVYHNEQFF
TRBJ1-4 many TRBV18 - TGTGCCAGCTCACCAGACTCGAAGGAACTGTTTTTT CASSPDSKELFF
TRBJ2-1 many TRBV3-1 - TGTGCCAGCAGCCCTCGTTTGCGGGGGCAGCAGTTCTTC CASSPRLRGQQFF
TRBJ2-5 - TRBV11-2 - TGTGCCAGCAGCTTGGGGCGGGGTAACCTCCTCCAAGAGACCCAGTACTTC CASSLGRGNLLQETQYF
TRBJ2-1 many TRBV5-1 TRBD2 TGCGCCAGCAGCTCCCGACTAGCGGGAAGGGATGAGCAGTTCTTC CASSSRLAGRDEQFF
TRBJ2-7 many TRBV20-1 - TGCAGTGCTAGAGTTTTTGGGGGGAGCTCCTACGAGCAGTACTTC CSARVFGGSSYEQYF